This T cell receptor beta chain was obtained from a study of vaccination and CD4 T cells after COVID-19 (dated by TCRdb to 2021 to 2024). With respect to the entire study: The convalescent cohort included six males and four females, with two Hispanic individuals, seven Caucasians, two Asians and one multiracial person. Participants got two doses of the Pfizer-BioNTech BNT162b2 vaccine (n=8) or two doses of the Moderna mRNA-1273 vaccine (n=2). Post-COVID blood samples from convalescent patients were collected a median of around 110 days after diagnosis, with a range of 35 to 161 days. The time from the second vaccine dose to post-vaccine blood sampling had a median of roughly 79 days and ranged from roughly 13 to 241 days. The cultures were stimulated with overlapping spike peptide pools from SARS-CoV-2 and from the common cold coronaviruses HCoV-NL63, HCoV-OC43 and HCoV-229E. In control cultures, a CEFX viral epitope pool was used as positive control, an HIV-1 Nef peptide pool was used as negative control, or no peptide was added. The spike-specific CD4+ TCR repertoire was compared before and after mRNA vaccination in approximately ten COVID-19 convalescent patients and several infection-naive healthy vaccine recipients. At the TCR clonotype level, an earlier paper using these donors assessed memory CD4+ T cell crossreactivity between SARS-CoV-2 and common cold coronavirus spike proteins.

Libraries were prepared through PCR. TCR sequencing of DNA from cultured CD4+ T cells used the Oncomine TCR Beta short-read assay at the Johns Hopkins FTIC core. The QIAamp micro DNA kit was used to extract genomic DNA from the cultured CD4+ T cells. Oncomine TCR Beta libraries made from cultured CD4+ T cells were pooled using unique dual indexes and sequenced on an Illumina iSeq 100. As for the original processing: Non-productive sequences were removed, and CDR3s that did not start with C, did not end with F or W, or were shorter than 7 amino acids were discarded. Antigen-specific clonotypes were identified with the MANAFEST web application by comparing peptide-stimulated wells with reference and other culture wells. An FDR below 0.05, an odds ratio above 5, and a productive frequency above 0.1% in at least two of three replicate wells were required for clones to be considered positive. A clonotype was classed as cross-reactive if the clonotype showed significant expansion both in SARS-CoV-2 spike wells and in at least one common cold coronavirus spike condition. CDR3 homology was assessed with Levenshtein distances (stringdist) and unrooted phylogenetic trees (ape) in R version 3.6.1. Using fastp at Q25 and MiXCR, TCRdb reprocessed the public reads and kept productive beta chains. Records with the same CDR3 protein are collapsed into one entry carrying the most frequent genes and DNA. These V and J calls derive from TCRdb rather than the authors' analysis. The sample profile shows almost 6,000 distinct CDR3 sequences; just under 35% of them were found once. The ten largest clonotypes hold roughly 27% of the sample.

This clonotype was seen more than once but under ten times. Its antigen target is currently unknown. A junction end diverges from the germline sequence, so it may reflect a read error. CDR1 MDHEN and CDR2 SYDVKM were looked up in the germline V gene. Including the terminal cysteine and phenylalanine, the CDR3 comprises 14 residues. The sequence is cut down to CDR3 DNA, 42 bases in frame from base 1. The treatment or condition label here, explained by the study, means: roughly 10-day PBMC culture with coronavirus spike peptide pools or control peptides (ViraFEST assay). CD4+ T cells from unexposed donors were collected before the COVID-19 pandemic (2011-2018). The ViraFEST assay, used in the study, expanded antigen-specific T cells with peptide pools and then identified the expanded clonotypes through TCR sequencing. PBMCs were cultured at fewer than 2.5 million per well in IMDM supplemented with approximately 5% human AB serum and about 9.6 IU/ml IL-2, with 9.5 to 10 ug/ml peptide pools added. Half of the culture medium was replaced with fresh IL-2-containing medium on days 3 and 7. CD4+ T cells were isolated after roughly 10 days of culture through negative selection using the EasySep CD4+ T cell isolation kit. As cell numbers permitted, CD4+ T cells from unexposed donors were tested for reactivity to SARS-CoV-2 S and N and to four common cold coronavirus spike pools. Ficoll-Paque Plus gradient centrifugation was used to isolate PBMCs from whole blood, and the isolated PBMCs were then either used fresh or cryopreserved at -140C. Culture conditions were generally each tested in triplicate wells. Leukapheresis product for the unexposed donors was bought commercially.

The investigation overall reported the following: Among convalescent patients, a median about 86% of the SARS-CoV-2-reactive clones seen after vaccination appeared only after vaccination, which suggests priming specific to the vaccine. Of the vaccine-specific clones found in convalescent patients, nearly all (304 of 307) were mono-reactive for SARS-CoV-2 spike instead of being cross-reactive with common cold coronaviruses. Although the median number of SARS-CoV-2-reactive clonotypes went up from more than 20 after infection to around 40 after vaccination, the increase was not significant. Only a relatively small number of convalescent patients were included in the study, and early timepoints following natural infection were not analyzed.

The sequence is built from TRBV28 and TRBJ1-2, with TRBD1 identical over 10 junction bases. This receptor was taken from a human donor in good health. The sequenced sample was CD4+ T cells from blood, cultured in vitro. The CDR3 loop reads CASSTGQGNFGYTF. In nucleotide form, the sequence is TGTGCCAGCAGTACGGGACAGGGGAACTTTGGCTACACCTTC.